This TCR beta chain was obtained from a study of blood T cell repertoires in COVID-19. Study in general: From T cells, B-cell-depleted T cells, or PBMCs came the material, which was cDNA or gDNA.

Seattle researchers signed up patients amid active infection and tracked them longitudinally. The table came from immunoSEQ multiplex PCR; TCRdb's copy has only in-frame clones and leaves some out. The repertoire holds 200,000 to 300,000 clones, with 80% to 90% as singletons. Sequenced input: peripheral blood. This sequence was found in a woman over 75 with COVID-19, enrolled during active disease.

CDR3 sequence reads: CASSPSLTYEQYF. CDR3 nucleotide sequence: TGTGCCAGCTCACCTTCGCTAACCTACGAGCAGTACTTC. This sequence joins TRBV18 and TRBJ2-7; no clear D. The germline CDR1 and CDR2 sequences are KGHSH and LQKENI. Trimming shortened V by 3 bases and J by 2 bases, and 8 bases separated the two germline ends. The CDR3 runs 13 residues.